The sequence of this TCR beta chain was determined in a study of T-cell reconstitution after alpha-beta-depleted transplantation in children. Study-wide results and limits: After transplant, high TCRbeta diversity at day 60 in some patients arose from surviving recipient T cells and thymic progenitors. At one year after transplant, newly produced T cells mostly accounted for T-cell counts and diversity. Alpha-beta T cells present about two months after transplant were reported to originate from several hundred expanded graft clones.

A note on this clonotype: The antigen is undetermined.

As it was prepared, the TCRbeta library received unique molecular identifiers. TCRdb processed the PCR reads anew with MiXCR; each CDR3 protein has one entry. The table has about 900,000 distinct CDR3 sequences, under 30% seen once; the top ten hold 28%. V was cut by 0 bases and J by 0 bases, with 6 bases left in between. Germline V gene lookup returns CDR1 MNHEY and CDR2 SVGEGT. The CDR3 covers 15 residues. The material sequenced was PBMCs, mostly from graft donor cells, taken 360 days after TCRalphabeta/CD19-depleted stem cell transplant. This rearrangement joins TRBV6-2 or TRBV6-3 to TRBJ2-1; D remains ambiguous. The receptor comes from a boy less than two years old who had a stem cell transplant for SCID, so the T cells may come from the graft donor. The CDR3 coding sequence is TGTGCCAGCAGTTACTCGAGGAGCTCCTACAATGAGCAGTTCTTC. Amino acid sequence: CASSYSRSSYNEQFF.